A single sample gave rise to the 27 T cell receptor beta chains below, sequenced in a study of CD8+CD57+ T cells in acquired aplastic anemia. According to the study, genomic DNA was the template for TCR beta VDJ and CDR3 profiling. One entry per CDR3 protein results from TCRdb running MiXCR on the reads. The data contain under 250,000 distinct CDR3 sequences, roughly 35% of them singletons. Material for sequencing was sorted CD4+, CD8+, or CD8+CD57+ T cells (not recorded which) from PBMCs. The receptors shown here come from a human donor in good health, serving as a control.

This chain joins TRBV6-1 and TRBJ2-7; D is uncertain. Germline values: CDR1 MNHNS, CDR2 SASEGT. The germline V and J ends were trimmed by 1 base and 1 base, with 14 bases remaining between them. The CDR3 extends over 16 amino acids. The chain's CDR3 is CASSEGIPVLSYEQYF. The CDR3, as DNA: TGTGCCAGCAGTGAAGGAATCCCGGTTCTTTCCTACGAGCAGTACTTC.

The chain recombines TRBV10-1 with TRBJ1-4, with D tentatively TRBD1 (5 bases). CDR1 is WNHNN and CDR2 is SYGVQD in the germline V gene (reference sequence). Deletions cut 3 bases from V and 6 bases from J, with 14 bases between. CDR3 length: 15 amino acids. Here the CDR3 reads CASSEEGTVDEKLFF. Written as DNA, the CDR3 is TGCGCCAGCAGTGAAGAGGGGACGGTAGATGAAAAACTGTTTTTT.

This chain links TRBV24-1 with TRBJ2-3; no firm D call. This CDR3 comprises 13 residues. Germline assignment: CDR1 KGHDR and CDR2 SFDVKD. Trimming took off 4 bases at V and 2 bases at J, with 6 bases between the two ends. The DNA of the CDR3 is TGTGCCACCAGTGACAGGTTCACAGATACGCAGTATTTT. Amino acids: CATSDRFTDTQYF.

This clonotype was seen a handful of times. The rearrangement joins TRBV6-1 to TRBJ2-5; D could derive from TRBD1 or TRBD2 (5 bases each). The germline V gene encodes CDR1 MNHNS and CDR2 SASEGT. V shed 1 base and J shed 8 bases, with 26 bases lying between them. The CDR3 has 18 amino acids. The CDR3 sequence: CASSEDLLGTSYLRTQYF. CDR3 in DNA: TGTGCCAGCAGTGAAGATCTCTTGGGGACCTCGTACTTGCGTACCCAGTACTTC.

This clonotype was counted many times. This rearrangement joins TRBV6-5 to TRBJ2-7; possible D gene TRBD2, 6 bases. Trimming removed 1 base from V and 1 base from J, with 11 bases in between. The V gene's germline CDR1 is MNHEY and CDR2 SVGAGI. This CDR3 spans 15 amino acids. This CDR3 reads CASSYFASESYEQYF. DNA of the CDR3: TGTGCCAGCAGTTACTTCGCTAGCGAGTCCTACGAGCAGTACTTC.

This clonotype was detected many times. The chain carries TRBV13 and TRBJ2-7; TRBD2 might be the D (5 bases). CDR1 PRHDT and CDR2 FYEKMQ come from the germline V gene (reference sequence). This CDR3 is 14 amino acids long. The V end lost 3 bases, the J end lost 2 bases, and 11 bases lay between the germline ends. CDR3: CASSFGGPPYEQYF. The CDR3 DNA reads TGTGCCAGCAGCTTTGGCGGGCCGCCCTACGAGCAGTACTTC.

This clonotype was detected ten times or more. The chain couples TRBV20-1 to TRBJ1-2; 7 bases line up with TRBD1. The CDR3 covers 13 residues. Germline loops: CDR1 DFQATT, CDR2 SNEGSKA (reference sequence). The V and J ends lost 6 bases and 4 bases, in that order; junction bases with no gene match: 8. CDR3 coding DNA: TGCAGTGCGTGGGACAGAAAAGTCTATGGCTACACCTTC. Translation: CSAWDRKVYGYTF.

V and J are TRBV7-3 and TRBJ2-7, with D perhaps TRBD2 (6 bases). V gave up 2 bases and J gave up 5 bases, with 13 bases separating them. Germline V gene sequence: CDR1 SGHTA, CDR2 FQGTGA. This CDR3 comprises 14 residues. CDR3: CASSLEWRRDEQYF. The CDR3 DNA is TGTGCCAGCAGCTTAGAATGGCGGAGGGACGAGCAGTACTTC.

J is TRBJ1-3 and V is TRBV7-8, with D unclear. The germline CDR1 and CDR2 sequences are SGHVS and FQNEAQ. There are 15 residues in the CDR3. V dropped 4 bases and J dropped 0 bases, with 10 bases sitting between them. Written as DNA, the CDR3 is TGTGCCAGCAGCTACGCCCGTAGCTCTGGAAACACCATATATTTT. Translation: CASSYARSSGNTIYF.

The count of this clonotype is one. The chain uses TRBV9 and TRBJ1-6; 7 bases fit TRBD1. V dropped 5 bases and J dropped 5; count of bases not matched to a gene: 4. This CDR3 spans 14 amino acids. The V gene's germline CDR1 is SGDLS and CDR2 YYNGEE. The CDR3 spells CASSITGDNSPLHF. CDR3 nucleotide sequence: TGTGCCAGCAGTATAACAGGGGATAATTCACCCCTCCACTTT.

The chain links TRBV19 to TRBJ1-1, with 7 positions matching TRBD1. The CDR3 has 16 residues. The germline CDR1 and CDR2 sequences are LNHDA and SQIVND (reference sequence). Trimming cost V 7 bases and J 0 bases; bases outside gene matches: 11. The CDR3 DNA sequence: TGTGCCAGTACCGAGAGACTACAGGGGATGAACACTGAAGCTTTCTTT. This encodes CASTERLQGMNTEAFF.

This clonotype was seen ten or more times. The chain uses TRBV10-3 and TRBJ2-1; 7 bases are a match to TRBD1. J lost 1 base, V lost 3 bases, and 9 bases had no gene match. The CDR3 has 17 residues. The V gene's germline CDR1 is ENHRY and CDR2 SYGVKD. The CDR3 spells CAISDISGQTSYNEQFF. CDR3 sequence (DNA): TGTGCCATCAGTGACATTTCGGGACAGACATCCTACAATGAGCAGTTCTTC.

The genes are TRBV12-3 or TRBV12-4 and TRBJ1-2, with 7 bases identical to TRBD1. V was pared by 5 bases and J by 4 bases, with 19 bases of the junction left unmatched. The CDR3 consists of 18 residues. CDR3 coding DNA: TGTGCCAGCAGTCCGATGACAGGGCGATTACGCTGGATCTATGGCTACACCTTC. Translating gives CASSPMTGRLRWIYGYTF.

For this clonotype: Just one base apart from a much larger clone, this may be a read error. V is TRBV11-1 and J is TRBJ2-1; D gene uncertain. CDR1 SGHAT and CDR2 FQDESV come from the germline V gene (reference sequence). The CDR3 is 15 residues long. The CDR3 loop reads CASGFRRSSYNEQFF. The CDR3 nucleotides are TGTGCCAGCGGCTTTCGTCGGAGCTCCTACAATGAGCAGTTCTTC.

This clonotype was recorded many times. This chain uses TRBV14 with TRBJ1-3; no clear D. This CDR3 region has 17 residues. Germline CDR1 and CDR2: SGHDN and FVKESK. Trimming stripped 0 bases from V and 2 bases from J, with 14 bases between. CDR3 sequence reads: CASSQDLGVSAGNTIYF. The CDR3 nucleotides read TGTGCCAGCAGCCAAGACCTCGGGGTTAGCGCTGGAAACACCATATATTTT.

This clonotype was counted a few times. This chain connects TRBV4-1 to TRBJ1-1; D is possibly TRBD1 (5 bases). The CDR3 covers 14 residues. With 3 bases removed from V and 3 bases from J, the gap between germline ends came to 11 bases. Germline CDR1 MGHRA, CDR2 YSYEKL. The CDR3 loop is CASSHPGRYTEAFF. The CDR3 region has the DNA TGCGCCAGCAGCCACCCGGGGCGATACACTGAAGCTTTCTTT.

This clonotype was seen a few times. The chain joins TRBV5-1 to TRBJ2-1; 11 bases fit TRBD1. The CDR3 covers 17 residues. Germline lookup yields CDR1 SGHRS and CDR2 YFSETQ. V gave up 3 bases and J gave up 5 bases; unmatched junction bases: 10. CDR3 protein: CASSWQGQGAINNEQFF. Here the CDR3 DNA reads TGCGCCAGCAGCTGGCAAGGACAGGGGGCAATAAACAATGAGCAGTTCTTC. Full variable domain (outside the CDR3, taken from reference TRBV5-1 and TRBJ2-1): KAGVTQTPRYLIKTRGQQVTLSCSPISGHRSVSWYQQTPGQGLQFLFEYFSETQRNKGNFPGRFSGRQFSNSRSEMNVSTLELGDSALYLCASSWQGQGAINNEQFFGPGTRLTVL.

The genes are TRBV10-3 and TRBJ1-1; 8 bases are a match to TRBD1. The germline CDR1 and CDR2 sequences are ENHRY and SYGVKD. The CDR3 loop spans 15 amino acids. Losses at the gene ends were 3 bases for V and 1 base for J; bases not matched to a gene: 4. The chain's CDR3 is CAISDYRGRNTEAFF. CDR3 nucleotides: TGTGCCATCAGTGATTACAGGGGGAGGAACACTGAAGCTTTCTTT.

This clonotype was counted many times. The genes are TRBV20-1 and TRBJ1-2, with a tentative D call TRBD1 (6 bases). The CDR3 loop spans 17 amino acids. The V end lost 5 bases, the J end lost 4 bases, and 26 bases lay between the germline ends. Germline V CDR1 and CDR2: DFQATT, SNEGSKA (reference sequence). The CDR3 region has the DNA TGCAGTGCTCCACAGCCCCTTTGGGGGGGCAGGGGCTATGGCTACACCTTC. Translated: CSAPQPLWGGRGYGYTF.

This clonotype came up many times. The chain employs TRBV10-3 and TRBJ1-2; no clear D. This CDR3 is built from 15 residues. Trimming removed 6 bases at V and 1 base at J, with 15 bases between. Germline V lookup: CDR1 ENHRY, CDR2 SYGVKD. CDR3 sequence (DNA): TGTGCCATCAGCAGCGAGGTTTACTATAACTATGGCTACACCTTC. Translation gives CAISSEVYYNYGYTF.

This clonotype was found many times. The chain joins TRBV7-3 to TRBJ2-3, with D possibly matching TRBD2 (5 bases). Trimming removed 2 bases at V and 2 bases at J, with 17 bases between. The CDR3 runs 17 residues. Germline assignment: CDR1 SGHTA and CDR2 FQGTGA. CDR3 sequence: CASSLLAAAAATDTQYF. DNA of the CDR3: TGTGCCAGCAGCTTACTTGCGGCAGCGGCCGCCACAGATACGCAGTATTTT. Full variable domain (outside the CDR3, taken from reference TRBV7-3 and TRBJ2-3): GAGVSQTPSNKVTEKGKYVELRCDPISGHTALYWYRQSLGQGPEFLIYFQGTGAADDSGLPNDRFFAVRPEGSVSTLKIQRTERGDSAVYLCASSLLAAAAATDTQYFGPGTRLTVL.

V is TRBV29-1 and J is TRBJ1-2; a possible D gene is TRBD1 (5 bases). V was pared by 5 bases and J by 4 bases, with 11 bases between. This CDR3 spans 12 amino acids. Germline V gene lookup returns CDR1 SQVTM and CDR2 ANQGSEA. CDR3 amino acids: CSVNEGFYGYTF. The CDR3 DNA is TGCAGCGTTAACGAGGGGTTCTATGGCTACACCTTC.

This clonotype occurred many times. The chain carries TRBV2 and TRBJ2-7, with D tentatively TRBD1 (5 bases). Germline CDR1 and CDR2: SNHLY and FYNNEI. V was cut by 2 bases and J by 0 bases, with 8 bases left in between. This CDR3 region has 14 residues. CDR3 nucleotide sequence: TGTGCCAGCAGTGAACAGGGAAGCTCCTACGAGCAGTACTTC. As protein: CASSEQGSSYEQYF.

This chain links TRBV30 with TRBJ1-5, with D uncertain. Trimming removed 5 bases at V and 6 bases at J, with 14 bases between. The CDR3 sequence is 13 residues long. CDR1 and CDR2 from the germline V gene are GTSNPN and SVGIG (reference sequence). This chain's CDR3 is CAWGVQHGQPQHF. As DNA, the CDR3 is TGTGCCTGGGGGGTCCAACATGGTCAGCCCCAGCATTTT.

This clonotype was recorded many times. The chain is built from TRBV29-1 and TRBJ1-1; D not resolved. The CDR3 spans 10 residues. Germline lookup yields CDR1 SQVTM and CDR2 ANQGSEA. Trimming removed 4 bases from V and 3 bases from J, with 3 bases in between. The CDR3 loop reads CSVAYTEAFF. The DNA for the CDR3 is TGCAGCGTTGCGTACACTGAAGCTTTCTTT.

The table lists this clonotype with many counts. The rearrangement links TRBV5-1 to TRBJ1-2; the match to TRBD1 covers 7 bases. The CDR3 spans 14 residues. The ends lost 4 bases at V and 6 bases at J; junction bases unmatched: 9. Germline V gives CDR1 SGHRS, CDR2 YFSETQ. The CDR3: CASSPDRADDGYTF. CDR3 nucleotide sequence: TGCGCCAGCAGCCCAGACAGGGCTGACGATGGCTACACCTTC. The variable domain in full, completed from reference TRBV5-1 and TRBJ1-2, reads KAGVTQTPRYLIKTRGQQVTLSCSPISGHRSVSWYQQTPGQGLQFLFEYFSETQRNKGNFPGRFSGRQFSNSRSEMNVSTLELGDSALYLCASSPDRADDGYTFGSGTRLTVV.

This clonotype came up once. The chain employs TRBV7-6 and TRBJ2-3; 7 nucleotides align to TRBD2. The junction had 2 bases not matched to a gene; V was cut back by 1 base and J by 1 base. The CDR3 contains 15 residues. Germline V gene lookup returns CDR1 SGHVS and CDR2 FNYEAQ. As DNA, the CDR3 is TGTGCCAGCAGCTTAGTAACTAGCGGCACAGATACGCAGTATTTT. This gives the protein CASSLVTSGTDTQYF.